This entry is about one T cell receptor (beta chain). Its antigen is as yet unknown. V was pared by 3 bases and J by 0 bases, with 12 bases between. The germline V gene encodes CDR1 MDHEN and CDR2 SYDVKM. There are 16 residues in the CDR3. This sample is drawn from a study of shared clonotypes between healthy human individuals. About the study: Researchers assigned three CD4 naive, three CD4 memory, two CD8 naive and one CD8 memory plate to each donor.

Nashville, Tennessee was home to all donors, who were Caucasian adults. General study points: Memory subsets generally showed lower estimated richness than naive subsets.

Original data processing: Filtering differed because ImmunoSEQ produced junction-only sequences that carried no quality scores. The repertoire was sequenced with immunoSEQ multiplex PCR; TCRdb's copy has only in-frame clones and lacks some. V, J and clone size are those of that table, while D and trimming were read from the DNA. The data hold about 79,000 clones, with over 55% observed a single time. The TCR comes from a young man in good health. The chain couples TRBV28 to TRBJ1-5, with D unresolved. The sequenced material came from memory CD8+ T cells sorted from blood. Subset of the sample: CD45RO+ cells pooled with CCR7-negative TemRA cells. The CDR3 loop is CASSFWKFYSNQPQHF. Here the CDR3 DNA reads TGTGCCAGCAGTTTTTGGAAGTTCTATAGCAATCAGCCCCAGCATTTT.